This TCR beta chain was obtained from a study of blood T cells in healthy people across ages. Primers used in a second PCR of roughly 6 to 12 cycles were a sample-barcoded 5' primer and a J-beta primer mix. Per-sample output comprised a minimum of 3 million paired-end reads containing CDR3. TCRdb reprocessed the 5' RACE reads with MiXCR, giving one entry per CDR3 protein. The sample records a few hundred thousand distinct CDR3 sequences, over 25% being singletons. Peripheral blood samples of approximately 10 milliliters were drawn from each donor. Looked up from germline, CDR1 is LGHNT and CDR2 is FRNRAP. The CDR3 consists of 13 residues. Between the trimmed V and J ends, which lost 6 bases and 4 bases, there was a span of 9 bases. These data were also reused for a study on T cells of mothers and their children.

Specimen: blood. The receptor's source is a boy younger than 10 in good health. The chain uses TRBV12-5 and TRBJ2-2; D is unresolved. The CDR3 nucleotides are TGTGCTAGTGGCCCCCTAGGCACCGGGGAGCTGTTTTTT. Encoded protein: CASGPLGTGELFF.